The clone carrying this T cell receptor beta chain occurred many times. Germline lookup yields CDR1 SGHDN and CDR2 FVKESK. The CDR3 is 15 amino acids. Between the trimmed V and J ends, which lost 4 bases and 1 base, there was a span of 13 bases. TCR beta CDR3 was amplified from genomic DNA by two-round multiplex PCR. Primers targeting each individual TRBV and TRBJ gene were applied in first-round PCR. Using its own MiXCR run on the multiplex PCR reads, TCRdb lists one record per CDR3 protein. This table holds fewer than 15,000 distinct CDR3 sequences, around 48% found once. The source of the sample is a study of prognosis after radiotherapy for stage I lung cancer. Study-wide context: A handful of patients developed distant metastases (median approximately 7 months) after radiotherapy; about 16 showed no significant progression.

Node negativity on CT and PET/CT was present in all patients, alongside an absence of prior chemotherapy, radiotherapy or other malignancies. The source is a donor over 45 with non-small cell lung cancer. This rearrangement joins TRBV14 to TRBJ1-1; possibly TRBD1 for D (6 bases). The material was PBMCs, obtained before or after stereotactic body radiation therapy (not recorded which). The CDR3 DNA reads TGTGCCAGCAGCCCTAAACAGGGCAAGAACACTGAAGCTTTCTTT. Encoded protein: CASSPKQGKNTEAFF.